The clone carrying this T cell receptor (beta chain) is a singleton in its sample. Clones were sequenced by immunoSEQ multiplex PCR, and TCRdb holds only the in-frame ones, with some missing. The sample carries more than 350,000 clones, approximately 90% recorded once. This specimen belongs to a study of Ad26.COV2.S vaccination and SARS-CoV-2 variants. Treatment defined: approximately 18 received Ad26.COV2.S at low or high dose, single or two shots; 5 received placebo; per-sample allocation not given. Specimens were obtained on day 63 following the first vaccine or placebo injection. At a Boston site, the person donating was an adult of 18-55 years. The material sequenced was peripheral blood, taken in a trial of Ad26.COV2.S vaccine versus placebo. This clonotype was obtained from a person between 18 and 65 years old who received the Ad26.COV2.S COVID-19 vaccine or a placebo.

CDR3 bases: TGTGCCAGCACCGAGAGGGGCAACACCGGGGAGCTGTTTTTT. Its translation: CASTERGNTGELFF. The genes are TRBV2 and TRBJ2-2; D could derive from TRBD1 or TRBD2 (5 bases each). Trimming took 7 bases from V and 2 from J, leaving 11 bases between them. The CDR3 sequence is 14 residues long. CDR1 is SNHLY and CDR2 is FYNNEI in the germline V gene.